The 7 T cell receptor beta chains below come from one sample, sequenced in a study of blood T cell repertoires in COVID-19. Sequencing was performed with immunoSEQ multiplex PCR; in TCRdb, only in-frame clones are kept and a portion is missing. The table includes 80,000 or so clones, roughly 80% detected once. The sample comprised peripheral blood. The origin of the receptors is a woman in her 70s with acute or convalescent COVID-19.

This clone appeared a few times. The rearrangement joins TRBV9 to TRBJ2-1; the match to TRBD2 covers 13 bases. V was pared by 4 bases and J by 8 bases, with 12 bases of the junction left unmatched. CDR1 is SGDLS and CDR2 is YYNGEE in the germline V gene. The CDR3 has 17 residues. This CDR3 reads CASSYSIGTSGKDEQFF. Here the CDR3 DNA reads TGTGCCAGCAGCTATAGTATCGGGACTAGCGGGAAGGATGAGCAGTTCTTC.

A word on this clone: One end of the junction does not line up with germline, which may come from a read error. The V call is TRBV6-5, the J call TRBJ1-2, with TRBD1 matching over 9 bases. The CDR3 has 14 amino acids. Germline V gene data show CDR1 as MNHEY and CDR2 as SVGAGI. Written as DNA, the CDR3 is TGTACCAGCATTTTCGGGACAGGGATCTATGGCTACACCTTC. This translates into CTSIFGTGIYGYTF.

This chain links TRBV24-1 with TRBJ1-1, with 7 positions matching TRBD1. The length of the CDR3 is 20 residues. From germline, CDR1 is KGHDR and CDR2 SFDVKD. The V segment lost 1 base and the J segment 0 bases; nucleotides outside the gene matches: 16. The CDR3 protein is CATSDFLSRGRGDLNTEAFF. In DNA form, the CDR3 reads TGTGCCACCAGTGATTTTCTTTCTAGGGGGCGAGGGGACTTGAACACTGAAGCTTTCTTT.

This clone was found a few times. This chain joins TRBV5-1 and TRBJ2-3; D gene ambiguous. In germline, CDR1 is SGHRS, CDR2 YFSETQ. V gave up 7 bases and J gave up 1 base, with 13 bases separating them. The CDR3 is 14 residues long. CDR3 nucleotide sequence: TGCGCCAGCGCCCTCTCACTGGGCACAGATACGCAGTATTTT. Amino acids: CASALSLGTDTQYF.

V is TRBV19 and J is TRBJ2-1; D is possibly TRBD2 (5 bases). This CDR3 is 13 amino acids long. Trimming removed 2 bases from V and 7 bases from J, with 9 bases in between. In germline, CDR1 is LNHDA, CDR2 SQIVND (reference sequence). The CDR3 loop reads CASSISRTNEQFF. CDR3 DNA: TGTGCCAGTAGTATAAGCAGGACTAATGAGCAGTTCTTC.

The CDR3 loop is CSVRGLAEHNEQFF. The CDR3 DNA reads as TGCAGCGTTAGGGGACTAGCGGAGCACAATGAGCAGTTCTTC. The chain recombines TRBV29-1 with TRBJ2-1, with 11 bases aligning to TRBD2. Unmatched junction bases numbered 5, after V lost 5 bases and J lost 5 bases. Germline CDR1 and CDR2: SQVTM and ANQGSEA. This CDR3 is 14 amino acids long.

There are a few counts of this clone. This chain uses TRBV6-2 or TRBV6-3 with TRBJ2-7; D gene uncertain. The CDR3 runs 15 residues. V was cut by 2 bases and J by 7 bases, with 18 bases left in between. Germline V gene sequence: CDR1 MNHEY, CDR2 SVGEGT. CDR3: CASSYLPYAPEEQYF. As DNA, the CDR3 is TGTGCCAGCAGTTACCTTCCGTATGCCCCAGAAGAGCAGTACTTC.